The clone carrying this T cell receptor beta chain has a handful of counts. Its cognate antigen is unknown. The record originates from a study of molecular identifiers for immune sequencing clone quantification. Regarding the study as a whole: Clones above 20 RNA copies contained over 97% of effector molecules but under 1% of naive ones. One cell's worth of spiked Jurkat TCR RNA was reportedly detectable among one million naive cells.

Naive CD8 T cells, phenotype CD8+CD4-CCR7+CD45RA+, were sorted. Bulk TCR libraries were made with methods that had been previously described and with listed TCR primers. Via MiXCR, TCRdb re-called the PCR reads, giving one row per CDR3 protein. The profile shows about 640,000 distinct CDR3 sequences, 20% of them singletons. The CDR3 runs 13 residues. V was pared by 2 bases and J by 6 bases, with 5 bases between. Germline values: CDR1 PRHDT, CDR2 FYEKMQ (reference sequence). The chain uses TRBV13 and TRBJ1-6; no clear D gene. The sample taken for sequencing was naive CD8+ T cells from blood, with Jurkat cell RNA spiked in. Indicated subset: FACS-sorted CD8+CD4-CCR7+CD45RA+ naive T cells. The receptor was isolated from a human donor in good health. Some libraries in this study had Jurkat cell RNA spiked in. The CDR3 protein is CASSLLVNSPLHF. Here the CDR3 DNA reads TGTGCCAGCAGCTTATTGGTTAATTCACCCCTCCACTTT.